The following is a T cell receptor beta chain sequence with its context. Profiling relied on immunoSEQ multiplex PCR, and the TCRdb table lists in-frame clones only, not all of them. Here the sample spans 9,500 to 15,000 clones, around 86% being singletons. The sample is drawn from a study of T cell changes during pregnancy in multiple sclerosis. Germline CDR1 LNHNV, CDR2 YYDKDF (reference sequence). The length of the CDR3 is 24 residues. The ends lost 4 bases at V and 3 bases at J; junction bases unmatched: 35. This clonotype originated in a female donor in good health, enrolled as a control in a pregnancy study. V gene TRBV15 combines with J gene TRBJ1-2; TRBD1 matches 7 bases. Material: CD8+ T cells from peripheral blood mononuclear cells, obtained in the second trimester of pregnancy. This CDR3 reads CATSTGILGEEGADNRREDYGYTF. CDR3 DNA: TGTGCCACCAGCACCGGGATCTTAGGGGAAGAGGGGGCCGACAACAGGAGGGAGGACTATGGCTACACCTTC. The full variable domain, its missing parts supplied by reference TRBV15 and TRBJ1-2, is DAMVIQNPRYQVTQFGKPVTLSCSQTLNHNVMYWYQQKSSQAPKLLFHYYDKDFNNEADTPDNFQSRRPNTSFCFLDIRSPGLGDTAMYLCATSTGILGEEGADNRREDYGYTFGSGTRLTVV.